Only a few counts were recorded for the clone carrying this T cell receptor (beta chain). Researchers sorted participants into cohorts using their self-reported clinical history. Recovery among Cohort 3 donors was established by two negative PCRs, clearance, or symptom resolution. The record originates from a study of blood T cell repertoires in COVID-19. As originally analysed: The authors estimated nucleated cell counts from reference gene primer amplification. The repertoire was sequenced with immunoSEQ multiplex PCR; TCRdb's copy has only in-frame clones and lacks some. V and J calls and clone size are as listed in that table; D and trimming were resolved from the DNA. The data hold fewer than 400,000 clones, with 92% observed a single time. The sample comprised PBMCs or T cells enriched from blood (not recorded which). This receptor was taken from a woman in her 30s who had recovered from COVID-19.

This CDR3 is CASSLRAGGNGELFF. The CDR3 DNA is TGTGCCAGCAGCTTGAGGGCAGGGGGGAACGGGGAGCTGTTTTTT. The rearrangement joins TRBV5-5 to TRBJ2-2; D is perhaps TRBD1 (7 bases). The germline CDR1 and CDR2 sequences are SGHKS and YYEKEE (reference sequence). The CDR3 covers 15 residues. V gave up 1 base and J gave up 7 bases, with 14 bases separating them.